The 15 T cell receptor beta chains below were found in one sample sequenced in a study of a mutant IDH1 vaccine in newly diagnosed glioma. Their recognized antigens are unknown. Specified time point: week 23, last vaccination. Each dose of the vaccine consisted of 300 ug of mutant IDH1 20-mer peptide, with topical imiquimod. Sequencing used immunoSEQ multiplex PCR; TCRdb keeps in-frame clones, though not all of them. The sample contains tens of thousands of clones, around 80% of which appear only once. The specimen comprised PBMCs, sampled from a glioma patient whose treatment included an IDH1 peptide vaccine. Source of these receptors: a man in his forties or fifties with glioma.

This clone was found once. J is TRBJ1-3 and V is TRBV5-6; D perhaps matches TRBD1 (5 bases). V lost 2 bases and J 2 bases, leaving 8 bases between the germline ends. Germline V gene data show CDR1 as SGHDT and CDR2 as YYEEEE. The CDR3 is 14 amino acids. CDR3 nucleotide sequence: TGTGCCAGCAGCTTCCCGGGGGCTGGAAACACCATATATTTT. It codes for CASSFPGAGNTIYF.

V is TRBV10-3 and J is TRBJ1-1; D remains ambiguous. Germline V lookup: CDR1 ENHRY, CDR2 SYGVKD. V dropped 3 bases and J dropped 2 bases, with 7 bases sitting between them. This CDR3 region has 13 residues. CDR3 amino acids: CAISEVRNTEAFF. DNA of the CDR3: TGTGCCATCAGTGAAGTTCGAAACACTGAAGCTTTCTTT.

For the CDR3, the DNA is TGTGCCAGCAGCTTAGCAGGGTTATCGCATGAAAAACTGTTTTTT. This gives the protein CASSLAGLSHEKLFF. The chain joins TRBV7-9 to TRBJ1-4, with no clear D. Germline CDR1 SEHNR, CDR2 FQNEAQ (reference sequence). Trimming removed 0 bases from V and 6 bases from J, with 11 bases in between. The CDR3 consists of 15 residues.

A single count supports this clone. The V gene is TRBV9, the J gene TRBJ1-1; no reliable D call. Germline V gives CDR1 SGDLS, CDR2 YYNGEE. V lost 0 bases, J lost 1 base, and 7 bases lay in between. CDR3 length equals 14 residues. The CDR3 sequence is CASSVGLQNTEAFF. The CDR3 DNA reads TGTGCCAGCAGCGTAGGACTGCAGAACACTGAAGCTTTCTTT.

This clone appeared a single time. The chain combines TRBV18 with TRBJ1-2; 8 nucleotides line up with TRBD1. The ends lost 3 bases at V and 4 bases at J; junction bases unmatched: 10. There are 16 residues in the CDR3. Germline V CDR1 and CDR2: KGHSH, LQKENI. CDR3 sequence (DNA): TGTGCCAGCTCACCGGCCCGACAGGGGAGGTCCTATGGCTACACCTTC. Translating gives CASSPARQGRSYGYTF.

The chain recombines TRBV27 with TRBJ2-7; D unclear. The CDR3 is 16 residues long. The germline V and J ends were trimmed by 0 bases and 5 bases, with 17 bases remaining between them. The germline gives CDR1 MNHEY, CDR2 SMNVEV (reference sequence). The chain's CDR3 is CASSLSGILVWDEQYF. Written as DNA, the CDR3 is TGTGCCAGCAGTTTATCAGGGATTTTAGTCTGGGACGAGCAGTACTTC.

This rearrangement joins TRBV6-5 to TRBJ2-7, with 7 bases matching TRBD2. The CDR3 is 13 amino acids. The V and J ends lost 4 bases and 7 bases, in that order; junction bases with no gene match: 7. Germline V gene data show CDR1 as MNHEY and CDR2 as SVGAGI. The CDR3 spells CASSFVGGWEQYF. As DNA, the CDR3 is TGTGCCAGCAGTTTCGTGGGAGGGTGGGAGCAGTACTTC.

V gene TRBV9 combines with J gene TRBJ1-2; D may be TRBD1 (5 bases). Germline values: CDR1 SGDLS, CDR2 YYNGEE. The CDR3 totals 14 residues. The V gene lost 3 bases and the J gene lost 4 bases, with 13 bases spanning the gap. The CDR3 spells CASSGGYSLYGYTF. In DNA, the CDR3 is TGTGCCAGCAGCGGGGGGTACAGCCTCTATGGCTACACCTTC. Full variable domain (remainder filled in from reference TRBV9 and TRBJ1-2): DSGVTQTPKHLITATGQRVTLRCSPRSGDLSVYWYQQSLDQGLQFLIQYYNGEERAKGNILERFSAQQFPDLHSELNLSSLELGDSALYFCASSGGYSLYGYTFGSGTRLTVV.

The chain uses TRBV4-1 and TRBJ2-1; 9 bases map to TRBD2. The CDR3 loop spans 17 amino acids. J gave up 5 bases and V 4 bases, and 12 bases lay outside the gene matches. In germline, CDR1 is MGHRA, CDR2 YSYEKL. The CDR3 here is CASSPRGSGGANNEQFF. The DNA for the CDR3 is TGCGCCAGCAGCCCCCGGGGTAGCGGGGGAGCCAACAATGAGCAGTTCTTC.

The rearrangement links TRBV9 to TRBJ2-5; D gene unclear. The germline V and J ends were trimmed by 0 bases and 5 bases, with 11 bases remaining between them. The germline gives CDR1 SGDLS, CDR2 YYNGEE. The CDR3 consists of 14 residues. The CDR3 bases are TGTGCCAGCAGCGTAGATGAGGTGGTGGAGACCCAGTACTTC. Translating it yields CASSVDEVVETQYF. Combining the CDR3 with reference TRBV9 and TRBJ2-5 gives the whole variable domain DSGVTQTPKHLITATGQRVTLRCSPRSGDLSVYWYQQSLDQGLQFLIQYYNGEERAKGNILERFSAQQFPDLHSELNLSSLELGDSALYFCASSVDEVVETQYFGPGTRLLVL.

The gene calls are TRBV5-1 and TRBJ1-1; D ambiguous. Germline V CDR1 and CDR2: SGHRS, YFSETQ. CDR3 length equals 16 residues. The V and J ends lost 0 bases and 2 bases respectively, with 14 bases between them. The CDR3 sequence: CASSLGGRVQNTEAFF. DNA for the CDR3: TGCGCCAGCAGCTTGGGGGGAAGGGTCCAAAACACTGAAGCTTTCTTT.

The chain uses TRBV29-1 and TRBJ1-1, with D hard to call. Germline lookup yields CDR1 SQVTM and CDR2 ANQGSEA. This CDR3 region has 12 residues. V was trimmed by 3 bases and J by 0 bases, leaving 5 bases between them. The CDR3 loop is CSVEAVNTEAFF. In nucleotides, the CDR3 is TGCAGCGTTGAGGCCGTGAACACTGAAGCTTTCTTT.

The chain recombines TRBV9 with TRBJ2-1; unclear D gene. With 0 bases removed from V and 7 bases from J, the gap between germline ends came to 5 bases. The CDR3 runs 12 residues. Germline loops: CDR1 SGDLS, CDR2 YYNGEE. This CDR3 is CASSVGENEQFF. The CDR3 DNA follows: TGTGCCAGCAGCGTAGGAGAGAATGAGCAGTTCTTC.

The rearrangement joins TRBV19 to TRBJ1-3; the D is unclear. The CDR3 contains 14 residues. V lost 5 bases to trimming and J lost 3 bases, with 11 bases between them. CDR1 is LNHDA, CDR2 SQIVND, per germline (reference sequence). The CDR3 region is CASSATGYGNTIYF. CDR3 sequence (DNA): TGTGCCAGTAGTGCTACGGGGTATGGAAACACCATATATTTT.

The gene calls are TRBV9 and TRBJ2-1; TRBD2 aligns across 9 bases. The CDR3 has 16 residues. The germline gives CDR1 SGDLS, CDR2 YYNGEE. V dropped 0 bases and J dropped 4; count of bases not matched to a gene: 5. The chain's CDR3 is CASSVEGGGVYNEQFF. In nucleotides, the CDR3 is TGTGCCAGCAGCGTAGAGGGCGGGGGGGTGTACAATGAGCAGTTCTTC.